The present TCR beta chain was sequenced within a study of glioma-infiltrating T cells after dendritic cell vaccination. Across the study: Dendritic cell vaccination trial patients had either newly diagnosed or recurrent glioblastoma.

In its sample, this clone was seen once. Its antigen is currently unknown. Study results and limitations: Survival was not directly related to TCR clonality in these patients.

The time point is: after dendritic cell vaccination, including at tumor progression/relapse. Clones were sequenced by immunoSEQ multiplex PCR, and TCRdb holds only the in-frame ones, with some missing. The sample lists about 50,000 clones, over 75% seen once, with 5% to 6% in the top ten. Trimming pared 6 bases from V and 6 bases from J, leaving 18 bases between. Germline assignment: CDR1 MNHEY and CDR2 SMNVEV (reference sequence). There are 14 residues in the CDR3. The TCR comes from a human donor with glioblastoma. The chain links TRBV27 to TRBJ2-7; perhaps TRBD1 as D (6 bases). The sample in question was blood, obtained after dendritic cell vaccination. The CDR3 loop reads CASRTGSGVGEQYF. CDR3 DNA sequence: TGTGCCAGCAGGACGGGGTCAGGGGTTGGCGAGCAGTACTTC.